This T cell receptor beta chain was identified in a study of beta chain features in type 1 diabetes. Study information: Healthy donors, compared against patients, showed similar age, gender and cell yields. Study-level points and caveats: Moderate yet significant TCRB CDR3 shortening was seen in Type 1 diabetes patients in all four CD4+ subsets.

Since all of the isolated RNA was reverse transcribed, expressed TCRB transcripts were what got sequenced. This table comes from immunoSEQ multiplex PCR, and its TCRdb copy is limited to in-frame clones, with some not included. In the table there are tens of thousands of clones, roughly 68% of which are singletons. Trimming took 8 bases from V and 3 from J; bases not matched to a gene: 9. The germline gives CDR1 WSHSY, CDR2 SAAADI. CDR3 size: 15 residues. On this clone itself: The target antigen is unknown.

The chain recombines TRBV10-2 with TRBJ2-1; 8 bases align to TRBD2. This receptor was taken from a woman aged 18-29 years with type 1 diabetes. Sequencing was performed on Tregs from blood. DNA for the CDR3: TGCGCCAGCGGGGGTAGCGGGGACCTCTACAATGAGCAGTTCTTC. Its translation: CASGGSGDLYNEQFF.